A selection of T cell receptor beta chains follows, all from one sample in a study of CD8 T cells in ankylosing spondylitis. TCRdb ran MiXCR on the 5' RACE reads and lists one entry per CDR3 protein. The top ten hold roughly 14% of the sample, which has about 340,000 distinct CDR3 sequences, around 8% seen once. Input material: blood, either unsorted or a sorted T cell fraction (not recorded which). The origin of the receptors is a male donor with ankylosing spondylitis. The CDR3 runs from the conserved cysteine through the conserved F or W. The D gene is left open where the match is weak. Some rows mark clone size as missing; the rest say once, few, many or name a class of expanded clone.

d_call: .; j_call: TRBJ1-1; clone_size: many; v_call: TRBV28; cdr3_nt: TGTGCCAGCAGAATAGGGGGATCAGCTTTCTTT; cdr3_aa: CASRIGGSAFF
d_call: TRBD1; j_call: TRBJ2-7; clone_size: .; v_call: TRBV29-1; cdr3_nt: TGCAGCGTTGGGACAGGGGATTATTCGATTGGGGGCGAGCAGTACTTC; cdr3_aa: CSVGTGDYSIGGEQYF
d_call: .; j_call: TRBJ2-1; clone_size: few; v_call: TRBV24-1; cdr3_nt: TGTGCCACCAGTGATTTAAGGGTCTCGGCTAGCTCCTACAATGAGCAGTTCTTC; cdr3_aa: CATSDLRVSASSYNEQFF
d_call: TRBD2; j_call: TRBJ2-7; clone_size: few; v_call: TRBV27; cdr3_nt: TGTGCCAGCAGTATGGGGACTAGCCCCTACGAGCAGTACTTC; cdr3_aa: CASSMGTSPYEQYF
d_call: .; j_call: TRBJ2-5; clone_size: many; v_call: TRBV29-1; cdr3_nt: TGCAGCGTTGAACGCAGGGAAGAGACCCAGTACTTC; cdr3_aa: CSVERREETQYF
d_call: TRBD2; j_call: TRBJ2-3; clone_size: .; v_call: TRBV10-3; cdr3_nt: TGTGCCATCAGTGAAACTAGCGGGAGCCTTGATACGCAGTATTTT; cdr3_aa: CAISETSGSLDTQYF
d_call: TRBD2; j_call: TRBJ2-1; clone_size: few; v_call: TRBV2; cdr3_nt: TGTGCCAGCAGTGAAGGTCTAGCGGGATTCTATGAGCAGTTCTTC; cdr3_aa: CASSEGLAGFYEQFF
d_call: .; j_call: TRBJ2-7; clone_size: .; v_call: TRBV18; cdr3_nt: TGTGCCAGCTCACCACAATTCGATTCCTACGAGCAGTACTTC; cdr3_aa: CASSPQFDSYEQYF
d_call: .; j_call: TRBJ1-1; clone_size: .; v_call: TRBV18; cdr3_nt: TGTGCCAGCTCGGGTTTGGGCGTAGAAGCTTTCTTT; cdr3_aa: CASSGLGVEAFF
d_call: TRBD2; j_call: TRBJ2-7; clone_size: many; v_call: TRBV29-1; cdr3_nt: TGCAGCGTTATCCGACTAGCGGGAGGTAGGGGCTACGAGCAGTACTTC; cdr3_aa: CSVIRLAGGRGYEQYF
d_call: .; j_call: TRBJ1-4; clone_size: .; v_call: TRBV28; cdr3_nt: TGTGCCAGCAGTCACAGCCTTATAGGGGAAAAACTGTTTTTT; cdr3_aa: CASSHSLIGEKLFF
d_call: TRBD1; j_call: TRBJ1-4; clone_size: few; v_call: TRBV5-1; cdr3_nt: TGCGCCAGCAGCACTGGCCGGACAGGGGGTGAAAAACTGTTTTTT; cdr3_aa: CASSTGRTGGEKLFF
d_call: TRBD2; j_call: TRBJ2-1; clone_size: many; v_call: TRBV28; cdr3_nt: TGTGCCAGCAGTTTAATCGGCCGGTTAGCGGGAGATGAGCAGTTCTTC; cdr3_aa: CASSLIGRLAGDEQFF
d_call: TRBD1; j_call: TRBJ1-1; clone_size: few; v_call: TRBV7-2; cdr3_nt: TGTGCCAGCAGCGCCCGGACAGGGGGCCCCACTGAAGCTTTCTTT; cdr3_aa: CASSARTGGPTEAFF
d_call: .; j_call: TRBJ1-1; clone_size: many; v_call: TRBV25-1; cdr3_nt: TGTGCCAGCACGCGGACCGGTAACACTGAAGCTTTCTTT; cdr3_aa: CASTRTGNTEAFF
d_call: .; j_call: TRBJ1-1; clone_size: few; v_call: TRBV7-2; cdr3_nt: TGTGCCAGCAGCTTAGATCGGACAAGTCGTGAAGCTTTCTTT; cdr3_aa: CASSLDRTSREAFF
d_call: .; j_call: TRBJ2-2; clone_size: many; v_call: TRBV20-1; cdr3_nt: TGCAGTGCTAGAGGTGGTGGTAGCGTGCGCACCGGGGAGCTGTTTTTT; cdr3_aa: CSARGGGSVRTGELFF
d_call: TRBD2; j_call: TRBJ2-1; clone_size: many; v_call: TRBV7-6; cdr3_nt: TGTGCCAGCAGCTTAGATACTAGCGGGAGGCTCAATGAGCAGTTCTTC; cdr3_aa: CASSLDTSGRLNEQFF
d_call: .; j_call: TRBJ2-5; clone_size: many; v_call: TRBV6-5; cdr3_nt: TGTGCCAGCAGTTACTCTTTTCCTCAAGAGACCCAGTACTTC; cdr3_aa: CASSYSFPQETQYF
d_call: .; j_call: TRBJ2-7; clone_size: many; v_call: TRBV7-9; cdr3_nt: TGTGCCAGCCAAGAGGTTGCAAGCAGCTCCTACGAGCAGTACTTC; cdr3_aa: CASQEVASSSYEQYF
d_call: TRBD1; j_call: TRBJ2-7; clone_size: .; v_call: TRBV12-3/TRBV12-4; cdr3_nt: TGTGCCAGCACCCTAGGCGCAGGGGGCAACGAGCAGTACTTC; cdr3_aa: CASTLGAGGNEQYF
d_call: .; j_call: TRBJ2-3; clone_size: .; v_call: TRBV9; cdr3_nt: TGTGCCAGCAGCCCTAGACCAGAGCGGGTTGATACGCAGTATTTT; cdr3_aa: CASSPRPERVDTQYF
d_call: .; j_call: TRBJ2-1; clone_size: few; v_call: TRBV7-9; cdr3_nt: TGTGCCAGCAGCCCCGGGGCCGTTCAGTTCTTC; cdr3_aa: CASSPGAVQFF
d_call: TRBD1; j_call: TRBJ1-1; clone_size: .; v_call: TRBV4-2; cdr3_nt: TGTGCCAGCAGCCGGGAAACGACAGGGAGTCCCGTCTTT; cdr3_aa: CASSRETTGSPVF
d_call: .; j_call: TRBJ1-3; clone_size: few; v_call: TRBV7-6; cdr3_nt: TGTGCCAGCAGCTTAGACCGGGACTCTGGAAACACCATATATTTT; cdr3_aa: CASSLDRDSGNTIYF